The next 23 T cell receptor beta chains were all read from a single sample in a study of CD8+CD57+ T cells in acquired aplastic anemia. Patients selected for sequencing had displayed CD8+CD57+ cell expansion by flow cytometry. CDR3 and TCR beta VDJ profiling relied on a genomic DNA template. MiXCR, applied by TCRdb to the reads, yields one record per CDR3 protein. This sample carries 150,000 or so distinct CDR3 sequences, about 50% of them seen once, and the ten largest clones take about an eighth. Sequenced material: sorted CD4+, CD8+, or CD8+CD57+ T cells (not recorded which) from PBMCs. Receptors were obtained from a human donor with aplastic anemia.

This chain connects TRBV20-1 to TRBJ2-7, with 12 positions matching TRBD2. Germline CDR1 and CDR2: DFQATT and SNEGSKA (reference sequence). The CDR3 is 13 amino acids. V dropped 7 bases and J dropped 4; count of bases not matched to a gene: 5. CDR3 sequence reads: CSVLAGGQYEQYF. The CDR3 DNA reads TGCAGTGTTCTAGCGGGGGGGCAGTACGAGCAGTACTTC.

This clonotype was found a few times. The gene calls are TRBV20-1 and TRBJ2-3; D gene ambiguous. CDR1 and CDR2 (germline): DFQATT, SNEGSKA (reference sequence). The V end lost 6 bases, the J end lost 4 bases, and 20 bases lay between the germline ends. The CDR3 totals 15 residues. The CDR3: CSARTLKAGPDTQYF. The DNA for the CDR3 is TGCAGTGCGCGCACATTAAAGGCCGGACCAGATACGCAGTATTTT.

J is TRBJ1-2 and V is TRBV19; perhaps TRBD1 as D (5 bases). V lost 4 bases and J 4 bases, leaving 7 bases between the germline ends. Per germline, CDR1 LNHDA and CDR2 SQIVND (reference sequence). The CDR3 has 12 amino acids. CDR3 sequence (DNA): TGTGCCAGTAGTAGTCAGGGCTATGGCTACACCTTC. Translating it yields CASSSQGYGYTF.

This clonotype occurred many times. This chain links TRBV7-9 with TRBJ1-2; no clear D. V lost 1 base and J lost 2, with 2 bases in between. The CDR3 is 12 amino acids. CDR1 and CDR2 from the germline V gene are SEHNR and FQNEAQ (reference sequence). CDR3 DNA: TGTGCCAGCAGCTTAGGGAACTATGGCTACACCTTC. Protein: CASSLGNYGYTF.

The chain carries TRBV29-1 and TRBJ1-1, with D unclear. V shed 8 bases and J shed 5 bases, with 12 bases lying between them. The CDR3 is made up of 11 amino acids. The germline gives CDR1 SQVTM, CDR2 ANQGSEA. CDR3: CSSYSNTEAFF. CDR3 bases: TGCAGCAGTTACTCGAATACTGAAGCTTTCTTT.

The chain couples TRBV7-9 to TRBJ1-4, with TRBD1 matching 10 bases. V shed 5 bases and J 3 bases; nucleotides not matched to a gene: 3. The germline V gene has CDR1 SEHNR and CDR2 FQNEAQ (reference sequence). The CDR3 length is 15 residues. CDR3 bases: TGTGCCAGCAGCCCCGGGACAGGGGCTAATGAAAAACTGTTTTTT. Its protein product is CASSPGTGANEKLFF.

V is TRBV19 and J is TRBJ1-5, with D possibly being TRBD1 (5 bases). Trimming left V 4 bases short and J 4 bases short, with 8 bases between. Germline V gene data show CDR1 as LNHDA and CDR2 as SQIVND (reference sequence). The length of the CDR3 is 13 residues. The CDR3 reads CASSTTENQPQHF. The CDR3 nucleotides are TGTGCCAGTAGTACGACAGAGAATCAGCCCCAGCATTTT.

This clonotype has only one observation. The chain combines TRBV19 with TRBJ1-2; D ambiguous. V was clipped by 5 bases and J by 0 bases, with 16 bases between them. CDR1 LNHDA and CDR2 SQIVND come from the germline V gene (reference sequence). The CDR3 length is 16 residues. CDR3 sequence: CASSSHRAGANYGYTF. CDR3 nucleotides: TGTGCCAGTAGTTCCCATCGGGCAGGAGCTAACTATGGCTACACCTTC.

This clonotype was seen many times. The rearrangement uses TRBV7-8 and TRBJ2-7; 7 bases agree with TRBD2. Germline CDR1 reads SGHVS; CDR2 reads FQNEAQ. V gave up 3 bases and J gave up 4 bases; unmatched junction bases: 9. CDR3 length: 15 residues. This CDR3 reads CASSFSGGRLYEQYF. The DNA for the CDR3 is TGTGCCAGCAGCTTTTCCGGGGGGAGGTTGTACGAGCAGTACTTC.

CDR3 sequence: CAIRADRESTEAFF. The DNA for the CDR3 is TGTGCCATCCGAGCGGACAGGGAGAGCACTGAAGCTTTCTTT. J is TRBJ1-1 and V is TRBV10-3; TRBD1 matches 8 bases. Germline CDR1 and CDR2: ENHRY and SYGVKD. V trimming: 8 bases; J trimming: 4 bases; junction bases outside the gene matches: 9. The CDR3 is made up of 14 amino acids.

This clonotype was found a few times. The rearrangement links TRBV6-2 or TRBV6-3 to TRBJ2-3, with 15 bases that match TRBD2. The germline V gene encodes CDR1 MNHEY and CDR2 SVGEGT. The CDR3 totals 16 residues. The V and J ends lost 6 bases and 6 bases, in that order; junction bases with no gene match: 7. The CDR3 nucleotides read TGTGCCAGCAGACCCGGGACTAGCGGGGGGTTGGATACGCAGTATTTT. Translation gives CASRPGTSGGLDTQYF.

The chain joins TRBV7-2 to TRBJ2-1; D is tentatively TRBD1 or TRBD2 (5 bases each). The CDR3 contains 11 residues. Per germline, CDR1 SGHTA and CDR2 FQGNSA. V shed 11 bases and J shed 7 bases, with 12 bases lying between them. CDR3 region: CAASEGNEQFF. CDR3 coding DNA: TGTGCCGCCTCCGAGGGGAATGAGCAGTTCTTC.

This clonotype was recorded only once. Here the CDR3 DNA reads TGTGCCAGCAGCTTAGACAGGTTCGGCAATCAGCCCCAGCATTTT. Encoded protein: CASSLDRFGNQPQHF. The gene calls are TRBV11-2 and TRBJ1-5, with D unresolved. Trimming removed 0 bases from V and 2 bases from J, with 8 bases in between. The germline V gene encodes CDR1 SGHAT and CDR2 FQNNGV. The CDR3 loop spans 15 amino acids.

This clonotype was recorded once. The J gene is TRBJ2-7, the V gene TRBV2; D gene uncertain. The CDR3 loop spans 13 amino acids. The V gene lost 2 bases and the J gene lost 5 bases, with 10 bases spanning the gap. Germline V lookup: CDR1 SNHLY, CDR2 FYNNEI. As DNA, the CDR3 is TGTGCCAGCAGTGAAACACAAGCTGACGAGCAGTACTTC. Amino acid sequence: CASSETQADEQYF. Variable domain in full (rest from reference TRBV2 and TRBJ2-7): EPEVTQTPSHQVTQMGQEVILRCVPISNHLYFYWYRQILGQKVEFLVSFYNNEISEKSEIFDDQFSVERPDGSNFTLKIRSTKLEDSAMYFCASSETQADEQYFGPGTRLTVT.

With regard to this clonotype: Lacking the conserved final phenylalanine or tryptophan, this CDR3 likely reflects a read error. CDR3 sequence: CAISDLSGGRDQETQYC. The CDR3, as DNA: TGTGCCATCAGTGACCTCAGCGGGGGCCGTGACCAAGAGACCCAGTACTGC. The chain has TRBV10-3 and TRBJ2-5; TRBD2 aligns across 8 bases. The germline CDR1 and CDR2 sequences are ENHRY and SYGVKD. The junction had 9 bases not matched to a gene; V was cut back by 3 bases and J by 0 bases. CDR3 length equals 17 residues.

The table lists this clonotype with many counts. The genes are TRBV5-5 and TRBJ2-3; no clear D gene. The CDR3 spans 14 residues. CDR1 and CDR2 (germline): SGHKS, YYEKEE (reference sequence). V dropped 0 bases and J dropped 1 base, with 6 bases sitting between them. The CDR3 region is CASSLDVGTDTQYF. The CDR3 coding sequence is TGTGCCAGCAGCTTGGATGTGGGCACAGATACGCAGTATTTT.

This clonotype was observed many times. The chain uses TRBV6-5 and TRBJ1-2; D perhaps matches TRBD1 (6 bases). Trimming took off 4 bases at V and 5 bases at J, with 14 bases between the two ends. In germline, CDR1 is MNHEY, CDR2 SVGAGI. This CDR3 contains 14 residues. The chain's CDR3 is CASSSGTQGYGYTF. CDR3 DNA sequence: TGTGCCAGCAGTTCCGGGACACAAGGATATGGCTACACCTTC.

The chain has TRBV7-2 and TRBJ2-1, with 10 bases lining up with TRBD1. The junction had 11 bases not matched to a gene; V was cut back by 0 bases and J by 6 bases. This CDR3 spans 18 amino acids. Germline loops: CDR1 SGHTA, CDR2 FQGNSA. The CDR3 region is CASSLAGKWTGGSNEQFF. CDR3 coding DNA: TGTGCCAGCAGCTTAGCCGGGAAGTGGACAGGGGGGTCCAATGAGCAGTTCTTC.

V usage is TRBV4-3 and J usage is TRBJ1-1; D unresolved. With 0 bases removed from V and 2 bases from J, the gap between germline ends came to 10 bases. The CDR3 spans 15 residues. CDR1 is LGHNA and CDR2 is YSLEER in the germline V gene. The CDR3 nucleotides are TGCGCCAGCAGCCAAGACCCGGGTGTTAACACTGAAGCTTTCTTT. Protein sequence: CASSQDPGVNTEAFF.

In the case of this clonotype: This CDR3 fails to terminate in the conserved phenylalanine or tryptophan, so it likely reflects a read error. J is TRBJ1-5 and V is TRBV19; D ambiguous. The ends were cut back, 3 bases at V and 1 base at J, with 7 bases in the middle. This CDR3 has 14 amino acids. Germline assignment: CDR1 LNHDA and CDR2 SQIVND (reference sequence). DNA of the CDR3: TGTGCCAGTAGTATGAACCCCAGCAATCAGCCCCAGCATATT. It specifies CASSMNPSNQPQHI.

The CDR3 spells CASSSSGSGEQYF. DNA for the CDR3: TGTGCCAGCAGCTCTAGCGGGAGTGGCGAGCAGTACTTC. The chain joins TRBV7-3 to TRBJ2-7; 10 bases map to TRBD2. With 4 bases clipped from V and 6 bases from J, the junction kept 3 bases outside the gene matches. Germline lookup yields CDR1 SGHTA and CDR2 FQGTGA. The CDR3 extends over 13 amino acids. The whole variable domain, remainder taken from reference TRBV7-3 and TRBJ2-7, is GAGVSQTPSNKVTEKGKYVELRCDPISGHTALYWYRQSLGQGPEFLIYFQGTGAADDSGLPNDRFFAVRPEGSVSTLKIQRTERGDSAVYLCASSSSGSGEQYFGPGTRLTVT.

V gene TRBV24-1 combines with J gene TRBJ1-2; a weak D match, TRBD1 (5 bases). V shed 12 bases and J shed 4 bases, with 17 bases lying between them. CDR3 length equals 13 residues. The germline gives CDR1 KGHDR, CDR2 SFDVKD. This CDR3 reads CAGSADSGYGYTF. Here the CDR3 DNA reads TGTGCCGGCAGTGCTGACAGCGGCTATGGCTACACCTTC.

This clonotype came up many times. This chain's CDR3 is CASSPLAMNTEAFF. CDR3 DNA: TGTGCCAGCAGCCCCTTAGCAATGAACACTGAAGCTTTCTTT. The V call is TRBV7-6, the J call TRBJ1-1; unclear D gene. V dropped 5 bases and J dropped 0 bases, with 10 bases sitting between them. CDR1 and CDR2 (germline): SGHVS, FNYEAQ. The CDR3 runs 14 residues.